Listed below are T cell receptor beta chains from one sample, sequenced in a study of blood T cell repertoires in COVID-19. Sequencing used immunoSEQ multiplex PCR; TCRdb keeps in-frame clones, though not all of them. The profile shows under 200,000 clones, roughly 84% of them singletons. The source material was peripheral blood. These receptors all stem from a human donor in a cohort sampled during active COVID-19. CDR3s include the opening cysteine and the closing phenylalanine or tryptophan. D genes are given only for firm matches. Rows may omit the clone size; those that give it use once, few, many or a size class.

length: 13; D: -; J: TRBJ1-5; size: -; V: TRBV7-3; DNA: TGTGCCAGCAGCTTAAACCCCCGGGAGCCCCAGCATTTT; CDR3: CASSLNPREPQHF
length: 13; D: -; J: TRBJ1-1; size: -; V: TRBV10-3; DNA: TGTGCCATCAGTGATATGAGGAACACTGAAGCTTTCTTT; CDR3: CAISDMRNTEAFF
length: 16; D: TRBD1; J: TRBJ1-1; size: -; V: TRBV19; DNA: TGTGCCAGTAGTATCGCGACCTGGACAGGGAACACTGAAGCTTTCTTT; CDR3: CASSIATWTGNTEAFF
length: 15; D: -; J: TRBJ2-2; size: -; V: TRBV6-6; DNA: TGTGCCAGCAGTTATGAGGCCATGAACACCGGGGAGCTGTTTTTT; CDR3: CASSYEAMNTGELFF
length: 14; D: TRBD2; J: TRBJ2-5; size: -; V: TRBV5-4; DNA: TGTGCCAGCAGCTTACTAGCGGGCTTAGAGACCCAGTACTTC; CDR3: CASSLLAGLETQYF
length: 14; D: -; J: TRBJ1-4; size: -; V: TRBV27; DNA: TGTGCCAGCAGTACAGGGACCTTGGGGGAAAAACTGTTTTTT; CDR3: CASSTGTLGEKLFF
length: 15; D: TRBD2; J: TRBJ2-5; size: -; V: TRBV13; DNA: TGTGCCAGCAGCTCACTCCCGGGAGGACAAGAGACCCAGTACTTC; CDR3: CASSSLPGGQETQYF
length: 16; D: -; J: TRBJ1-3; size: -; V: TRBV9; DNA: TGTGCCAGCAGCGTTGTAGGGGAGGCGTTTGGAAACACCATATATTTT; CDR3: CASSVVGEAFGNTIYF
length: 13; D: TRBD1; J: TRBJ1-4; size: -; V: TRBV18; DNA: TGTGCCAGCTCACCACCCGACAGGGGCGAACTGTTTTTT; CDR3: CASSPPDRGELFF
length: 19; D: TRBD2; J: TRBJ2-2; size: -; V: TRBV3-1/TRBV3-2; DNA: TGTGCCAGCAGCCTTTTATCCGGGACTAGCGGGAAGAGGAGCGGGGAGCTGTTTTTT; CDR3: CASSLLSGTSGKRSGELFF
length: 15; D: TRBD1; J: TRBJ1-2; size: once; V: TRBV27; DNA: TGTGCCAGCAGTTACCAGGGGGTGAATGGGTATGGCTACACCTTC; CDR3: CASSYQGVNGYGYTF
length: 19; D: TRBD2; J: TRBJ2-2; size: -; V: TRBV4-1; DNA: TGCGCCAGCAGCCAGGAGCCCTCTAGCAGCGGGGGGAACACCGGGGAGCTGTTTTTT; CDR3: CASSQEPSSSGGNTGELFF
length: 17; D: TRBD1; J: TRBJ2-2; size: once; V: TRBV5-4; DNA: TGTGCCAGCAGCCCCCCTATACAGGGGGCACGAACCGGGGAGCTGTTTTTT; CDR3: CASSPPIQGARTGELFF
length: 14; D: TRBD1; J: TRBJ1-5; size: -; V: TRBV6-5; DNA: TGTGCCAGCAGGTACAGGGGTAGCAATCAGCCCCAGCATTTT; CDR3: CASRYRGSNQPQHF
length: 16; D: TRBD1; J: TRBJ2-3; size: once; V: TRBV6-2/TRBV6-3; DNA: TGTGCCAGCAGTTACCTCCGGGACAGGGCTACAGATACGCAGTATTTT; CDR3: CASSYLRDRATDTQYF
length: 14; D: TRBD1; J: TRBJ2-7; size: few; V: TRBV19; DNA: TGTGCCAGTAGTTTAGAGACAGGGGCCTACGAGCAGTACTTC; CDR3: CASSLETGAYEQYF
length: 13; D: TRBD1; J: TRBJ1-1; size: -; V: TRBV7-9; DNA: TGTGCCAGCTTGAGAGGACAGGGTGTTGAAGCTTTCTTT; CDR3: CASLRGQGVEAFF
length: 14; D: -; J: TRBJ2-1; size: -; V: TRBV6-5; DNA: TGTGCCAGCATGGGCTTGGCTCTTTACAATGAGCAGTTCTTC; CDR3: CASMGLALYNEQFF
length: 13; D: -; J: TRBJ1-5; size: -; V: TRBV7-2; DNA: TGTGCCAGCAGCCAGGACGTCGCGGGGCCCCAGCATTTT; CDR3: CASSQDVAGPQHF
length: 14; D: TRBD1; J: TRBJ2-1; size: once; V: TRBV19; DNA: TGTGCCAGTAGTATTGGGACAGGGTACAATGAGCAGTTCTTC; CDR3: CASSIGTGYNEQFF
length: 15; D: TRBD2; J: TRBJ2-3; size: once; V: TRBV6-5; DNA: TGTGCCAGCAGTTACTCGCGGGAGCGGGCAGATACGCAGTATTTT; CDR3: CASSYSRERADTQYF
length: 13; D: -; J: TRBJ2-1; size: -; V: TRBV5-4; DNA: TGTGCCAGCAGCTCGGACTCCGACGGGGAGCAGTTCTTC; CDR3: CASSSDSDGEQFF
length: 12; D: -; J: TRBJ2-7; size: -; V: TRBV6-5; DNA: TGTGCCAGCCGCCACCGGGGGTACGAGCAGTACTTC; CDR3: CASRHRGYEQYF
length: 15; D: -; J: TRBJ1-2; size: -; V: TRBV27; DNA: TGTGCCAGCAGTTTAAACATTCAGGTTAACTATGGCTACACCTTC; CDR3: CASSLNIQVNYGYTF
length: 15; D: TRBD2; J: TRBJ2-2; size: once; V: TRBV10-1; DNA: TGCGCCAGCAGTGTCGGGGGGGTGAACACCGGGGAGCTGTTTTTT; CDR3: CASSVGGVNTGELFF
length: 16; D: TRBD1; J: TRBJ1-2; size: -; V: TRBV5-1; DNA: TGCGCCAGCAGCCCCCGACAGGGGGCAGGGAGTTATGGCTACACCTTC; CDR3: CASSPRQGAGSYGYTF
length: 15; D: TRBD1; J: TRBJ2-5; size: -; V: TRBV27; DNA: TGTGCCAGCAGTTTATCGTTAGGGGGCGGGGAGACCCAGTACTTC; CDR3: CASSLSLGGGETQYF
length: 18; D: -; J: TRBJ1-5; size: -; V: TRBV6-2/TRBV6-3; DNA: TGTGCCAGCAGTTACTCGTTTCGGATAGGGAGAAGCAATCAGCCCCAGCATTTT; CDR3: CASSYSFRIGRSNQPQHF
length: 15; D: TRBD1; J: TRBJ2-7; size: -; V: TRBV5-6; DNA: TGTGCCAGCAGCTCGGGACAGGTCTTCTCCTACGAGCAGTACTTC; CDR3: CASSSGQVFSYEQYF
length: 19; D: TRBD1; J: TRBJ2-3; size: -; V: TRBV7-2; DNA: TGTGCCAGCAGCTTAGCGCCGACAGGGGCCACACCAGGCACAGATACGCAGTATTTT; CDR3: CASSLAPTGATPGTDTQYF
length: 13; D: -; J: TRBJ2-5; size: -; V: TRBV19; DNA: TGTGCCAGTAGTATGGCAGGCCAAGAGACCCAGTACTTC; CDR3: CASSMAGQETQYF
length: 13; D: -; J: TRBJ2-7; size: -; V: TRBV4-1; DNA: TGCGCCAGCAGCCAGGGGAGCCCCTACGAGCAGTACTTC; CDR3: CASSQGSPYEQYF
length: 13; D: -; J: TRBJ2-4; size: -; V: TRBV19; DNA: TGTGCCAGTAGGGGACACTCGAAAAACATTCAGTACTTC; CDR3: CASRGHSKNIQYF
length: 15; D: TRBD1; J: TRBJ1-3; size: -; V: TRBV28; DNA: TGTGCCAGCGTAAAACAGGGGGGTACTTTAAACACCATATATTTT; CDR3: CASVKQGGTLNTIYF
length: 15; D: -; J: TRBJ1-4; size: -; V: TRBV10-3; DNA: TGTGCCATCAGTGAAGGCGGCGCAACTAATGAAAAACTGTTTTTT; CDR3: CAISEGGATNEKLFF
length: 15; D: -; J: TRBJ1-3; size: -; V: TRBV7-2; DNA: TGTGCCAGCAGCTTAGTTGAGCGGTTCGGAAACACCATATATTTT; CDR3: CASSLVERFGNTIYF
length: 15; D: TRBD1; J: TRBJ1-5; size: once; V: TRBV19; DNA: TGTGCCAGTAGTATAGGGACAGGGGGCTCTCAGCCCCAGCATTTT; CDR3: CASSIGTGGSQPQHF
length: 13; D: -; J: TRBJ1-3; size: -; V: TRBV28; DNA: TGTGCCAGCAGTTTTCTCTCTGGAAACACCATATATTTT; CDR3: CASSFLSGNTIYF
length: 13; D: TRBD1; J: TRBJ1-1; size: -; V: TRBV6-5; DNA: TGTGCCAGTGTAGACAGGGGGAACACTGAAGCTTTCTTT; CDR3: CASVDRGNTEAFF
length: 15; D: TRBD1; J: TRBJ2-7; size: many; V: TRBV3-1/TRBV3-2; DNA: TGTGCCAGCAGCCAAGCCCCGGGACAGGGCTACGAGCAGTACTTC; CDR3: CASSQAPGQGYEQYF
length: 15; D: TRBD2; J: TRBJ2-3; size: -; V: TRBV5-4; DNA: TGTGCCAGCAGCTCGCAGACTAGCGCGCGGGATACGCAGTATTTT; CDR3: CASSSQTSARDTQYF
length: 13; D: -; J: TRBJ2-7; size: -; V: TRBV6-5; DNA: TGTGCCAGCAGTTACACCCTAGGAGGCGAGCAGTACTTC; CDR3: CASSYTLGGEQYF
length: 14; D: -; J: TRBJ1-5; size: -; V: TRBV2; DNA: TGTGCCAGCAGCCCACAGGGAAGCAATCAGCCCCAGCATTTT; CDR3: CASSPQGSNQPQHF
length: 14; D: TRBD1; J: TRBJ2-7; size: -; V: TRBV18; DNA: TGTGCCAGCTCCCCCGGGACAGTCTCCTACGAGCAGTACTTC; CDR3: CASSPGTVSYEQYF
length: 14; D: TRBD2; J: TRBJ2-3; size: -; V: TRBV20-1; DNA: TGCAGTGCTAGTAGGGACCTAGCGGCACATACGCAGTATTTT; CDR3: CSASRDLAAHTQYF
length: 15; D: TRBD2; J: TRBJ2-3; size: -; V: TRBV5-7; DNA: TGTGCCAGCAGCCCGTCTAGCGGGAGCACAGATACGCAGTATTTT; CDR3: CASSPSSGSTDTQYF
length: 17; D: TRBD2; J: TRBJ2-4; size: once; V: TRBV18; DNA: TGTGCCAGCTCACCCCAAGGACTAGCGGGGGCCAAAAACATTCAGTACTTC; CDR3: CASSPQGLAGAKNIQYF
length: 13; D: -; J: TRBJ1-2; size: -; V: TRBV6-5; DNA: TGTGCCAGCAGGGGGGGTCTTAACTATGGCTACACCTTC; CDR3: CASRGGLNYGYTF
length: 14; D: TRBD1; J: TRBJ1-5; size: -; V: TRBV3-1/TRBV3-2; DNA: TGTGCCAGCAGCTCACAGGGGCTGGGGCAGCCCCAGCATTTT; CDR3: CASSSQGLGQPQHF
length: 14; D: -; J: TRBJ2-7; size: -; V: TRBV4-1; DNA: TGCGCCAGCAGCCAAGACCGGGTGTCGGGGGAGCAGTACTTC; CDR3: CASSQDRVSGEQYF
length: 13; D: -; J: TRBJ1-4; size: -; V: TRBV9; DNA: TGTGCCAGCAGCGTAATTGGAGGGCAAAAACTGTTTTTT; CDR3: CASSVIGGQKLFF
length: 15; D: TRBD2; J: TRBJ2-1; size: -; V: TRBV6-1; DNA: TGTGCCAGCAGTGATTGGTCTAGCGGACTCAATGAGCAGTTCTTC; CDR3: CASSDWSSGLNEQFF
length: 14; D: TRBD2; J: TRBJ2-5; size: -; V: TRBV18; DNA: TGTGCCAGCTCACTGTTAGCGGGAGGAGAGACCCAGTACTTC; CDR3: CASSLLAGGETQYF
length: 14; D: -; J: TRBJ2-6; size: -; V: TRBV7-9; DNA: TGTGCCAGCAGCCCCCTAACTGGGGCCAACGTCCTGACTTTC; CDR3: CASSPLTGANVLTF
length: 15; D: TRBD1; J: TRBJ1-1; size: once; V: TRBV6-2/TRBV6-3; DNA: TGTGCCAGCAGTTACCGGGGCAGGGGGCGAACTGAAGCTTTCTTT; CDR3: CASSYRGRGRTEAFF
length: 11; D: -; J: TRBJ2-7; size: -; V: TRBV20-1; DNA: TGCAGTGCGTCAGGGGTGGGAGAGCAGTACTTC; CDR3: CSASGVGEQYF
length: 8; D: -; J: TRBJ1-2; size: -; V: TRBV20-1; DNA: TGCAGTCCCAGAGGCTACACCTTC; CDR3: CSPRGYTF
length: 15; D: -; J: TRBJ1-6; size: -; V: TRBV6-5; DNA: TGTGCCAGCAGGGACAGACAGGTTTTTAATTCACCCCTCCACTTT; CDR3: CASRDRQVFNSPLHF